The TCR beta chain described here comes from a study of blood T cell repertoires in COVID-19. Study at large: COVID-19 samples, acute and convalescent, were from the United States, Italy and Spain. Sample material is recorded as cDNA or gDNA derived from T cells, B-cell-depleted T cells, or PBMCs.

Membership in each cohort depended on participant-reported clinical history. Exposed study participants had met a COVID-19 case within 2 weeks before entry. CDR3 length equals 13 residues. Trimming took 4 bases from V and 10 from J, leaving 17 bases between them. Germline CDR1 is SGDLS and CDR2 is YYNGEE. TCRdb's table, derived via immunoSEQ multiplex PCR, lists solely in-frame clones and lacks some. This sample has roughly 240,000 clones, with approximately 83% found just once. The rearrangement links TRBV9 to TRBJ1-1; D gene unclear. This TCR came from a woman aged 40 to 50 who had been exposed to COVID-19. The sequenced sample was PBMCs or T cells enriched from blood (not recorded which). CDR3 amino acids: CASSPTGGLLAFF. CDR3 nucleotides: TGTGCCAGCAGCCCCACCGGAGGGCTTCTAGCTTTCTTT.